The T cell receptor beta chain described here comes from a study of T-cell reconstitution after alpha-beta-depleted transplantation in children. Preparation of the TCRbeta library was carried out with unique molecular identifiers. From the PCR reads, TCRdb called clonotypes with MiXCR, one entry per CDR3 protein. This sample carries approximately 520,000 distinct CDR3 sequences, approximately 30% of them seen once, and the ten largest clones take around 2.5%. CDR1 is SGDLS, CDR2 YYNGEE, per germline. Trimming took 0 bases from V and 5 from J, leaving 6 bases between them. CDR3 length: 13 residues. The chain has TRBV9 and TRBJ2-1; no definite D call. This sequence originates from a human donor who donated a stem cell graft to a child with aplastic anemia. The sequenced sample was PBMCs from the stem cell graft donor, obtained from the stem cell graft. CDR3 in amino acids: CASSVAGNNEQFF. The CDR3 DNA follows: TGTGCCAGCAGCGTAGCAGGCAACAATGAGCAGTTCTTC. Using reference TRBV9 and TRBJ2-1 for the parts outside the CDR3, the full variable domain is DSGVTQTPKHLITATGQRVTLRCSPRSGDLSVYWYQQSLDQGLQFLIQYYNGEERAKGNILERFSAQQFPDLHSELNLSSLELGDSALYFCASSVAGNNEQFFGPGTRLTVL.